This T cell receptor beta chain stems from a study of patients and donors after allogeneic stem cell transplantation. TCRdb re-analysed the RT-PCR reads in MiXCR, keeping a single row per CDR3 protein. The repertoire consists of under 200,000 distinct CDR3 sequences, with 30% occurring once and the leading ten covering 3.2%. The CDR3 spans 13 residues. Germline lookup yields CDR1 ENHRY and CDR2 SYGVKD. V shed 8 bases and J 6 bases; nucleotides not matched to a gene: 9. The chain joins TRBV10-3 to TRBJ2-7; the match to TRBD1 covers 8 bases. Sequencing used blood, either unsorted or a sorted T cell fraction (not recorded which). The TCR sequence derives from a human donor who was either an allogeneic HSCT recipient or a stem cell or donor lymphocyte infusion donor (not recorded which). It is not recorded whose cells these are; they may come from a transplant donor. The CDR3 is CAIGQGPTSEQYF. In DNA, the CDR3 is TGTGCCATCGGACAGGGTCCGACCAGCGAGCAGTACTTC.